The clone carrying this TCR beta chain was observed at least ten times. These data belong to a study of T-cell reconstitution after alpha-beta-depleted transplantation in children. Germline V lookup: CDR1 MNHEY, CDR2 SVGAGI. The ends lost 5 bases at V and 6 bases at J; junction bases unmatched: 6. This CDR3 region has 14 residues. Unique molecular identifiers were built into the TCRbeta library. TCRdb re-called the PCR reads through MiXCR, storing one row per CDR3 protein. The sample includes 200,000 to 250,000 distinct CDR3 sequences, about 12% of them seen just once. The source of this sequence is a human donor who donated a stem cell graft to a child with acute lymphoblastic leukemia. The chain combines TRBV6-5 with TRBJ1-1; 10 bases map to TRBD1. Sequencing used PBMCs from the stem cell graft donor, obtained from the stem cell graft. The CDR3 sequence: CASSRDRGRAEAFF. CDR3 sequence (DNA): TGTGCCAGCAGTCGGGACAGGGGAAGGGCTGAAGCTTTCTTT.